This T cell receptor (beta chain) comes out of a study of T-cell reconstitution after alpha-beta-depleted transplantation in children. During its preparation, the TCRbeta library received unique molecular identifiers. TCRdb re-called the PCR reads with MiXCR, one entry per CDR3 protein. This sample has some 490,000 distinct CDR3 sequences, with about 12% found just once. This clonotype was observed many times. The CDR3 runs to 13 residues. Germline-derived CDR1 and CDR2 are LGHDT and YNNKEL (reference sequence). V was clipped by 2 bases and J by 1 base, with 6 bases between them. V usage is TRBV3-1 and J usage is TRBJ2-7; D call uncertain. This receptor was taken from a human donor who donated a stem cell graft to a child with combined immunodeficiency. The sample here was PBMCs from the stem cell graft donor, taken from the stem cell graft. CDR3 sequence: CASSQHGSYEQYF. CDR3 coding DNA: TGTGCCAGCAGCCAACACGGATCCTACGAGCAGTACTTC.